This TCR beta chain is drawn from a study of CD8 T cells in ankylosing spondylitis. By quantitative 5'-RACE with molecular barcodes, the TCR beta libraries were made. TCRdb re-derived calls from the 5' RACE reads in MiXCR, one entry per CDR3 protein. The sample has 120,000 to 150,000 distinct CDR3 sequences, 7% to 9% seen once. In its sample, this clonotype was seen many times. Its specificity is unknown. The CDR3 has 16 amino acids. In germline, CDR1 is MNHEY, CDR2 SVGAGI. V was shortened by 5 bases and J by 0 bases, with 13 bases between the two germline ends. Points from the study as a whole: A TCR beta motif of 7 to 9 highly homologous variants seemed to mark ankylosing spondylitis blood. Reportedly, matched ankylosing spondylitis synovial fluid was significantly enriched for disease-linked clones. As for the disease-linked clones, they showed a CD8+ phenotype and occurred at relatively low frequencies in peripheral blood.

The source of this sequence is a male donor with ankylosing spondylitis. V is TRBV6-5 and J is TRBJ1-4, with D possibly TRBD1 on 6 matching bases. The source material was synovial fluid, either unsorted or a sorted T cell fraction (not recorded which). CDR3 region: CASSNRDNPTNEKLFF. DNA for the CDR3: TGTGCCAGCAGTAACCGGGACAATCCAACTAATGAAAAACTGTTTTTT.